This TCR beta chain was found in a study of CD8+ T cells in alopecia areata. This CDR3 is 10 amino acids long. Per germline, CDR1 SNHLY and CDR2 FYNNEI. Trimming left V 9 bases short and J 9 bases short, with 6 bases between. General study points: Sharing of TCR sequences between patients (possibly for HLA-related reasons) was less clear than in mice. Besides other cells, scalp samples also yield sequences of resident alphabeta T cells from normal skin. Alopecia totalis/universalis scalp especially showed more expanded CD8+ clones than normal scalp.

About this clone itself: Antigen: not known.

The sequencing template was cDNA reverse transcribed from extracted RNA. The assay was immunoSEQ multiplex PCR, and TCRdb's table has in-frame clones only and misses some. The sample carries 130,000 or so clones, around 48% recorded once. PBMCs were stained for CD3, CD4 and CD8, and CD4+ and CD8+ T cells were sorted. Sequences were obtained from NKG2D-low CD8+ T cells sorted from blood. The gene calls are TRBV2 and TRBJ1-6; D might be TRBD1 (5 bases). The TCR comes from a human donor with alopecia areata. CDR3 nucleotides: TGTGCCAGTGGGGGTTCACCCCTCCACTTT. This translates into CASGGSPLHF.